Listed here are 28 T cell receptor beta chains from one sample, sequenced in a study of CD8 T cells in Susac syndrome. Random-hexamer reverse transcription was applied to roughly 0.5 to 1 ug RNA. Each CDR3 protein is one row after TCRdb ran MiXCR on the immunoSEQ multiplex PCR reads. The sample has approximately 280,000 distinct CDR3 sequences; approximately 84% are singletons. Source material: CD8+ T cells from PBMCs. The receptor source for this set is a human donor with multiple sclerosis.

This clonotype has a handful of counts. V usage is TRBV7-6 and J usage is TRBJ2-7, with TRBD2 matching 7 bases. Per the germline V gene, CDR1 is SGHVS and CDR2 is FNYEAQ. CDR3 length equals 14 residues. Trimming removed 1 base from V and 3 bases from J; junction bases left unmatched: 3. CDR3 sequence reads: CASSLVGEGYEQYF. The CDR3 DNA reads as TGTGCCAGCAGCTTAGTAGGGGAGGGCTACGAGCAGTACTTC.

The chain is built from TRBV5-1 and TRBJ2-3, with TRBD2 matching over 9 bases. J lost 2 bases, V lost 2 bases, and 9 bases had no gene match. The CDR3 sequence is 17 residues long. Per germline, CDR1 SGHRS and CDR2 YFSETQ. The CDR3 DNA follows: TGCGCCAGCAGCTTTAAAACCGGACTAGCGACCACAGATACGCAGTATTTT. Amino acids: CASSFKTGLATTDTQYF.

Points on this clonotype: An end of the junction does not agree with germline; a read error may underlie this. V usage is TRBV7-8 and J usage is TRBJ2-2; D possibly corresponds to TRBD2 (5 bases). The CDR3 is 16 residues long. Germline CDR1 reads SGHVS; CDR2 reads FQNEAQ. CDR3 DNA sequence: TGTGCCAGCAGCCCAGTTAGCGCTGCGAACACTGGGGAGCTGTTTTTT. Encoded protein: CASSPVSAANTGELFF.

CDR3 sequence: CASSPWVGASYEQYF. CDR3 sequence (DNA): TGTGCCAGCAGCCCTTGGGTGGGCGCCTCCTACGAGCAGTACTTC. The chain recombines TRBV7-9 with TRBJ2-7; D is uncertain. V was pared by 5 bases and J by 0 bases, with 14 bases between. CDR3 length equals 15 residues. Germline V lookup: CDR1 SEHNR, CDR2 FQNEAQ (reference sequence).

CDR3 residues: CASSDGADGYGYTF. DNA of the CDR3: TGCGCCAGCTCGGACGGCGCAGATGGCTATGGCTACACCTTC. The gene calls are TRBV5-1 and TRBJ1-2, with D uncertain. The CDR3 has 14 amino acids. The germline CDR1 and CDR2 sequences are SGHRS and YFSETQ. Trimming took 7 bases from V and 4 from J, leaving 17 bases between them.

This chain connects TRBV6-5 to TRBJ2-4; possible D gene TRBD1, 5 bases. V was clipped by 5 bases and J by 0 bases, with 11 bases between them. The CDR3 runs to 15 residues. Germline-derived CDR1 and CDR2 are MNHEY and SVGAGI. The CDR3 sequence: CASSRTRLAKNIQYF. The CDR3 DNA reads TGTGCCAGCAGTAGGACACGACTAGCCAAAAACATTCAGTACTTC.

This sequence joins TRBV7-9 and TRBJ2-3; D is uncertain. V lost 1 base, J lost 10 bases, and 9 bases lay in between. This CDR3 has 12 residues. The germline CDR1 and CDR2 sequences are SEHNR and FQNEAQ (reference sequence). The CDR3 region is CASSLDPRAQYF. The DNA of the CDR3 is TGTGCCAGCAGCTTAGACCCAAGGGCGCAGTATTTT. Full variable domain (rest looked up from reference TRBV7-9 and TRBJ2-3): DTGVSQNPRHKITKRGQNVTFRCDPISEHNRLYWYRQTLGQGPEFLTYFQNEAQLEKSRLLSDRFSAERPKGSFSTLEIQRTEQGDSAMYLCASSLDPRAQYFGPGTRLTVL.

The chain combines TRBV2 with TRBJ2-2, with 9 bases aligning to TRBD2. This CDR3 contains 17 residues. Germline values: CDR1 SNHLY, CDR2 FYNNEI. The J segment lost 2 bases and the V segment lost 10 bases, leaving 14 bases of the junction unmatched. The chain's CDR3 is CAINGGGLALNTGELFF. CDR3 nucleotides: TGTGCCATCAATGGGGGGGGACTAGCTCTCAACACCGGGGAGCTGTTTTTT.

The CDR3: CASSFLRDYEQYF. CDR3 nucleotides: TGTGCCAGCAGTTTTTTGCGGGACTACGAGCAGTACTTC. The rearrangement links TRBV6-6 to TRBJ2-7; possible D gene TRBD2, 6 bases. The CDR3 runs to 13 residues. V was clipped by 4 bases and J by 3 bases, with 10 bases between them. Germline V gene data show CDR1 as MNHNY and CDR2 as SVGAGI (reference sequence).

V is TRBV27 and J is TRBJ1-5; D gene ambiguous. This CDR3 has 16 amino acids. Between the trimmed V and J ends, which lost 5 bases and 7 bases, there was a span of 21 bases. The germline V gene has CDR1 MNHEY and CDR2 SMNVEV (reference sequence). CDR3 bases: TGTGCCAGCAGTCCCTCGATAGGGCCGGCTAACCAGCCCCAGCATTTT. Protein product: CASSPSIGPANQPQHF.

This chain's CDR3 is CSVAWRQSYEQYF. DNA for the CDR3: TGCAGCGTTGCATGGCGGCAATCCTACGAGCAGTACTTC. V usage is TRBV29-1 and J usage is TRBJ2-7; unclear D gene. This CDR3 comprises 13 residues. Germline CDR1 is SQVTM and CDR2 is ANQGSEA. V was shortened by 4 bases and J by 1 base, with 11 bases between the two germline ends.

The rearrangement joins TRBV29-1 to TRBJ2-5, with D perhaps assigned TRBD1 or TRBD2 (6 bases each). Trimming shortened V by 4 bases and J by 5 bases, and 17 bases separated the two germline ends. Germline CDR1 is SQVTM and CDR2 is ANQGSEA. The CDR3 length is 14 residues. CDR3 residues: CSVAPRGGLETQYF. The CDR3 nucleotides read TGCAGCGTTGCCCCGAGAGGGGGGCTGGAGACCCAGTACTTC.

J is TRBJ2-1 and V is TRBV4-1; 10 nucleotides agree with TRBD2. The germline V gene has CDR1 MGHRA and CDR2 YSYEKL. This CDR3 has 16 residues. V shed 3 bases and J 7 bases; nucleotides not matched to a gene: 9. The CDR3 loop reads CASSQSPGLAPNEQFF. CDR3 coding DNA: TGCGCCAGCAGCCAGTCACCGGGACTAGCGCCGAATGAGCAGTTCTTC.

The V call is TRBV4-1, the J call TRBJ2-7, with 9 nucleotides matching TRBD2. V lost 5 bases to trimming and J lost 5 bases; unmatched junction nucleotides: 13. The V gene's germline CDR1 is MGHRA and CDR2 YSYEKL. The CDR3 has 16 amino acids. The CDR3 region is CASSTTPGLATHEQYF. The DNA of the CDR3 is TGCGCCAGCAGCACAACTCCGGGACTAGCTACCCACGAGCAGTACTTC.

V is TRBV7-9 and J is TRBJ2-2; 10 nucleotides agree with TRBD2. The CDR3 has 17 amino acids. Trimming took 4 bases from V and 6 from J; bases not matched to a gene: 11. Per germline, CDR1 SEHNR and CDR2 FQNEAQ (reference sequence). The CDR3 nucleotides read TGTGCCAGCAGCTCCCCACGGACTAGCGGTGATGCCGGGGAGCTGTTTTTT. Translation gives CASSSPRTSGDAGELFF.

This chain links TRBV13 with TRBJ1-3, with D possibly TRBD1 on 5 matching bases. V was cut by 5 bases and J by 5 bases, with 13 bases left in between. Germline V CDR1 and CDR2: PRHDT, FYEKMQ (reference sequence). The CDR3 contains 14 residues. The CDR3 DNA follows: TGTGCCAGCAGCGACGGGGACCGCCGAAACACCATATATTTT. As protein: CASSDGDRRNTIYF.

V is TRBV20-1 and J is TRBJ1-1; D gene unclear. Trimming stripped 0 bases from V and 0 bases from J, with 8 bases between. Germline values: CDR1 DFQATT, CDR2 SNEGSKA (reference sequence). The length of the CDR3 is 14 residues. CDR3 sequence reads: CSARDRHMNTEAFF. The CDR3, as DNA: TGCAGTGCTAGAGACCGACATATGAACACTGAAGCTTTCTTT.

CDR3 bases: TGTGCCAGCATACCTCGATTTAGGGGCAGTAGCACTGAAGCTTTCTTT. Translation gives CASIPRFRGSSTEAFF. The rearrangement joins TRBV28 to TRBJ1-1; possible D gene TRBD1, 5 bases. Germline lookup yields CDR1 MDHEN and CDR2 SYDVKM. The CDR3 sequence is 16 residues long. Trimming cost V 7 bases and J 4 bases, with 22 bases left between them.

V usage is TRBV7-8 and J usage is TRBJ2-5; D is unclear. Looked up from germline, CDR1 is SGHVS and CDR2 is FQNEAQ. V was trimmed by 5 bases and J by 5 bases, leaving 21 bases between them. CDR3 size: 16 residues. The CDR3 DNA reads TGTGCCAGCAGCCTACCCGGGCAGAAATTAGGGGAGACCCAGTACTTC. Translating gives CASSLPGQKLGETQYF.

CDR3 sequence (DNA): TGTGCCAGCAGTCGCCTCGGGTCTGCCGCCTACGAGCAGTACTTC. Translation gives CASSRLGSAAYEQYF. This chain connects TRBV28 to TRBJ2-7; D remains unclear. Germline CDR1 and CDR2: MDHEN and SYDVKM. The V end was cut by 5 bases, the J end by 2 bases, with 16 bases between. The CDR3 is 15 residues long.

The rearrangement joins TRBV12-3 or TRBV12-4 to TRBJ2-7; tentatively, D is TRBD2 (6 bases). Trimming left V 9 bases short and J 2 bases short, with 11 bases between. The CDR3 has 12 amino acids. CDR3 coding DNA: TGTGCCAGTCGGGAGCCGCCCTACGAGCAGTACTTC. Translation: CASREPPYEQYF.

This clonotype was counted a few times. The chain combines TRBV29-1 with TRBJ2-6, with D uncertain. Per germline, CDR1 SQVTM and CDR2 ANQGSEA. The V and J ends lost 4 bases and 1 base respectively, with 11 bases between them. CDR3 length: 15 residues. CDR3 DNA sequence: TGCAGCGTTGTAAAATTAGAATCTGGGGCCAACGTCCTGACTTTC. Its translation: CSVVKLESGANVLTF. Based on the CDR3 plus reference TRBV29-1 and TRBJ2-6, the full variable domain is SAVISQKPSRDICQRGTSLTIQCQVDSQVTMMFWYRQQPGQSLTLIATANQGSEATYESGFVIDKFPISRPNLTFSTLTVSNMSPEDSSIYLCSVVKLESGANVLTFGAGSRLTVL.

This chain uses TRBV2 with TRBJ1-3, with D unclear. This CDR3 has 13 residues. The ends were cut back, 10 bases at V and 0 bases at J, with 10 bases in the middle. CDR1 and CDR2 (germline): SNHLY, FYNNEI. In DNA form, the CDR3 reads TGTGCCACCCTAATTAACTCTGGAAACACCATATATTTT. It is translated as CATLINSGNTIYF.

This clonotype was seen a handful of times. The chain employs TRBV28 and TRBJ2-5; tentatively, D is TRBD2 (6 bases). CDR3 length equals 13 residues. Per germline, CDR1 MDHEN and CDR2 SYDVKM. The ends were cut back, 2 bases at V and 3 bases at J, with 7 bases in the middle. CDR3 nucleotides: TGTGCCAGCAGTTTAGCGGGAAAAGAGACCCAGTACTTC. Translation gives CASSLAGKETQYF. Using reference TRBV28 and TRBJ2-5 for the parts outside the CDR3, the full variable domain is DVKVTQSSRYLVKRTGEKVFLECVQDMDHENMFWYRQDPGLGLRLIYFSYDVKMKEKGDIPEGYSVSREKKERFSLILESASTNQTSMYLCASSLAGKETQYFGPGTRLLVL.

V is TRBV20-1 and J is TRBJ1-4; 10 bases map to TRBD1. J was trimmed by 7 bases and V by 5 bases; bases with no gene match: 7. Germline CDR1 and CDR2: DFQATT and SNEGSKA (reference sequence). This CDR3 is 14 amino acids long. In DNA form, the CDR3 reads TGCAGTGCTGGGCGACAGGGGGCCCGTGAAAAACTGTTTTTT. It is translated as CSAGRQGAREKLFF.

V gene TRBV7-8 combines with J gene TRBJ2-1; D is possibly TRBD2 (6 bases). V lost 0 bases and J 6 bases, leaving 15 bases between the germline ends. The length of the CDR3 is 16 residues. Looked up from germline, CDR1 is SGHVS and CDR2 is FQNEAQ. The DNA of the CDR3 is TGTGCCAGCAGCTTAGCGCCTGGAGGGGTGCGCAATGAGCAGTTCTTC. This encodes CASSLAPGGVRNEQFF.

The chain uses TRBV5-5 and TRBJ2-3; D is possibly TRBD2 (6 bases). The length of the CDR3 is 19 residues. V dropped 0 bases and J dropped 0 bases, with 20 bases sitting between them. The germline gives CDR1 SGHKS, CDR2 YYEKEE (reference sequence). The CDR3 reads CASSLAAGRAILSTDTQYF. The CDR3 bases are TGTGCCAGCAGCTTGGCCGCGGGAAGGGCCATTTTAAGCACAGATACGCAGTATTTT.

V gene TRBV7-8 combines with J gene TRBJ2-5, with a possible D match to TRBD2 (6 bases). Trimming removed 5 bases from V and 6 bases from J, with 22 bases in between. Germline CDR1 reads SGHVS; CDR2 reads FQNEAQ. This CDR3 is 16 amino acids long. The CDR3 DNA reads as TGTGCCAGCAGCGTACAGCCGGGACCGGGGGAAAAGACCCAGTACTTC. This encodes CASSVQPGPGEKTQYF.